The 3 T cell receptor beta chains presented below share a single source sample, sequenced in a study of shared clonotypes between healthy human individuals. Sequencing was performed with immunoSEQ multiplex PCR; in TCRdb, only in-frame clones are kept and a portion is missing. The sample has approximately 1,000,000 clones, 60% to 85% seen once; the top ten hold roughly 0.82%. Sample: memory CD4+ T cells from PBMCs. The subset: CD45RA-negative fraction. These receptors were taken from a man aged 18 to 29 in good health. Some clones in this sample may be carry-over from other donors' samples.

The table lists this clone with a few counts. This chain uses TRBV7-2 with TRBJ2-5; D gene uncertain. The CDR3 loop spans 15 amino acids. Germline V gives CDR1 SGHTA, CDR2 FQGNSA. V was clipped by 4 bases and J by 5 bases, with 17 bases between them. The CDR3 region has the DNA TGTGCCAGCAGCTCACAAGCAGACTCTTGGGAGACCCAGTACTTC. Translated: CASSSQADSWETQYF.

The chain carries TRBV7-8 and TRBJ2-7; TRBD1 aligns across 7 bases. The CDR3 runs 12 residues. Looked up from germline, CDR1 is SGHVS and CDR2 is FQNEAQ. V trimming: 4 bases; J trimming: 6 bases; junction bases outside the gene matches: 3. CDR3 in DNA: TGTGCCAGCAGCTCGGACAGGAGCGAGCAGTACTTC. Its translation is CASSSDRSEQYF.

The chain is built from TRBV15 and TRBJ2-1, with 11 positions matching TRBD2. Germline lookup yields CDR1 LNHNV and CDR2 YYDKDF (reference sequence). Germline trimming cut 3 bases from V and 6 bases from J; bases unmatched to any gene: 10. This CDR3 is built from 17 residues. Here the CDR3 DNA reads TGTGCCACCAGCAGTGTACTAGCGGGAGTTTATTCCAATGAGCAGTTCTTC. It translates to CATSSVLAGVYSNEQFF. Combining the CDR3 with reference TRBV15 and TRBJ2-1 gives the whole variable domain DAMVIQNPRYQVTQFGKPVTLSCSQTLNHNVMYWYQQKSSQAPKLLFHYYDKDFNNEADTPDNFQSRRPNTSFCFLDIRSPGLGDTAMYLCATSSVLAGVYSNEQFFGPGTRLTVL.